Each of the 27 T cell receptor beta chains below was sequenced from the same sample in a study of T-cell reconstitution after alpha-beta-depleted transplantation in children. Preparation of the TCRbeta library used unique molecular identifiers. MiXCR, applied by TCRdb to the PCR reads, yields one record per CDR3 protein. The data show 81,000 or so distinct CDR3 sequences, about a sixth seen once. The source was PBMCs, mostly from graft donor cells, collected 180 days after TCRalphabeta/CD19-depleted stem cell transplant. These receptors were collected from a male patient between 2 and 9 years old who had a stem cell transplant for acute lymphoblastic leukemia, so the T cells may come from the graft donor.

Only a few counts were recorded for this clonotype. J is TRBJ2-2 and V is TRBV7-2; 8 bases map to TRBD2. The CDR3 is made up of 15 amino acids. From germline, CDR1 is SGHTA and CDR2 FQGNSA. V gave up 6 bases and J gave up 6 bases; unmatched junction bases: 9. The CDR3 DNA follows: TGTGCCAGCAGTTCCGGGACTAGTTCTTCCGGGGAGCTGTTTTTT. This translates into CASSSGTSSSGELFF.

In this sample, this clonotype turned up a few times. The chain employs TRBV5-6 and TRBJ2-6; 7 nucleotides match TRBD1. Germline-derived CDR1 and CDR2 are SGHDT and YYEEEE. The CDR3 is 17 amino acids. Losses at the gene ends were 4 bases for V and 4 bases for J; bases not matched to a gene: 11. This chain's CDR3 is CASSNVVQGIGANVLTF. The DNA of the CDR3 is TGTGCCAGCAGCAACGTTGTACAGGGGATAGGGGCCAACGTCCTGACTTTC.

This clonotype was seen more than once but under ten times. The chain combines TRBV20-1 with TRBJ2-3, with 8 bases matching TRBD2. The germline V gene encodes CDR1 DFQATT and CDR2 SNEGSKA (reference sequence). Trimming took 0 bases from V and 1 from J; bases not matched to a gene: 3. The CDR3 spans 15 residues. The CDR3 bases are TGCAGTGCTAGAGATAGTAGCGGGGGCACAGATACGCAGTATTTT. It yields the protein CSARDSSGGTDTQYF.

This clonotype came up a few times. V usage is TRBV6-2 or TRBV6-3 and J usage is TRBJ2-2; TRBD1 matches at 7 bases. The V and J ends lost 6 bases and 4 bases, in that order; junction bases with no gene match: 5. There are 14 residues in the CDR3. Per germline, CDR1 MNHEY and CDR2 SVGEGT. The CDR3 region has the DNA TGTGCCAGCAGGCGCGACAGGGCCACCGGGGAGCTGTTTTTT. Translating gives CASRRDRATGELFF.

This clonotype was detected only a few times. The chain couples TRBV10-1 to TRBJ2-7; 8 positions agree with TRBD1. Germline CDR1 and CDR2: WNHNN and SYGVQD (reference sequence). The CDR3 loop spans 14 amino acids. V lost 8 bases, J lost 0 bases, and 6 bases stayed unmatched. The DNA for the CDR3 is TGCGCCAGCCAGGGGACAGGAATCTCCTACGAGCAGTACTTC. It is translated as CASQGTGISYEQYF.

This clonotype was counted only a few times. The chain couples TRBV27 to TRBJ2-2; 9 bases agree with TRBD2. The germline gives CDR1 MNHEY, CDR2 SMNVEV (reference sequence). The junction had 8 bases not matched to a gene; V was cut back by 6 bases and J by 0 bases. There are 17 residues in the CDR3. The CDR3 loop reads CASSKVAGAANTGELFF. CDR3 nucleotide sequence: TGTGCCAGCAGCAAGGTAGCGGGGGCAGCGAACACCGGGGAGCTGTTTTTT.

The sample holds a few counts of this clonotype. This chain uses TRBV27 with TRBJ2-3; D not resolved. This CDR3 is 15 amino acids long. Germline loops: CDR1 MNHEY, CDR2 SMNVEV (reference sequence). V gave up 3 bases and J gave up 0 bases, with 10 bases separating them. For the CDR3, the DNA is TGTGCCAGCAGTTTCATCCGGGTTAGCACAGATACGCAGTATTTT. Its translation is CASSFIRVSTDTQYF.

This clonotype appeared a few times. The chain carries TRBV20-1 and TRBJ2-5; D is ambiguous. Germline loops: CDR1 DFQATT, CDR2 SNEGSKA (reference sequence). CDR3 length: 14 residues. V lost 1 base and J 7 bases, leaving 16 bases between the germline ends. DNA for the CDR3: TGCAGTGCTAGAGCTGTTGTTAGGTTTGGGACCCAGTACTTC. It codes for CSARAVVRFGTQYF.

The gene calls are TRBV7-8 and TRBJ2-2; D unresolved. Germline values: CDR1 SGHVS, CDR2 FQNEAQ. This CDR3 is built from 16 residues. Between the trimmed V and J ends, which lost 8 bases and 0 bases, there was a span of 16 bases. CDR3 sequence: CASGVFRYPNTGELFF. The CDR3 DNA reads TGTGCCAGCGGCGTATTCAGGTACCCGAACACCGGGGAGCTGTTTTTT.

This clonotype has a handful of counts. The rearrangement links TRBV3-1 to TRBJ2-1; D call uncertain. V dropped 0 bases and J dropped 9 bases, with 12 bases sitting between them. Per germline, CDR1 LGHDT and CDR2 YNNKEL (reference sequence). This CDR3 is built from 14 residues. In nucleotides, the CDR3 is TGTGCCAGCAGCCAAGACCTGGGTTTGGGTGAGCAGTTCTTC. It specifies CASSQDLGLGEQFF.

This chain joins TRBV5-4 and TRBJ2-2; D is perhaps TRBD1 or TRBD2 (6 bases each). Trimming removed 2 bases at V and 5 bases at J, with 13 bases between. The CDR3 totals 15 residues. Germline CDR1 and CDR2: SGHNT and YYREEE (reference sequence). The CDR3 DNA sequence: TGTGCCAGCAGCTTTAGGGGGGCCGAGACCGGGGAGCTGTTTTTT. Translating gives CASSFRGAETGELFF.

This clonotype showed up just a few times. This chain links TRBV5-1 with TRBJ1-1, with a tentative D call TRBD1 (5 bases). V was pared by 4 bases and J by 1 base, with 11 bases between. The CDR3 has 14 amino acids. Germline CDR1 and CDR2: SGHRS and YFSETQ. The CDR3 DNA reads as TGCGCCAGCAGCGACTACAGGTCGAACACTGAAGCTTTCTTT. Translated: CASSDYRSNTEAFF.

This clonotype has more than one count but fewer than ten. V gene TRBV7-2 combines with J gene TRBJ2-7, with D hard to call. The CDR3 covers 15 residues. The V gene lost 2 bases and the J gene lost 3 bases, with 14 bases spanning the gap. Germline-derived CDR1 and CDR2 are SGHTA and FQGNSA. The CDR3 sequence: CASSLFGGLNYEQYF. The CDR3 DNA is TGTGCCAGCAGCTTATTTGGTGGCCTGAACTACGAGCAGTACTTC.

In this sample, this clonotype turned up a few times. The chain employs TRBV20-1 and TRBJ1-4; D might be TRBD1 (5 bases). The CDR3 is 15 amino acids. CDR1 and CDR2 from the germline V gene are DFQATT and SNEGSKA (reference sequence). The V gene lost 3 bases and the J gene lost 5 bases, with 16 bases spanning the gap. Here the CDR3 reads CSASDRDGENEKLFF. The CDR3 bases are TGCAGTGCTAGTGACCGGGACGGCGAAAATGAAAAACTGTTTTTT.

This clonotype was detected only once. The V and J genes are TRBV27 and TRBJ2-5; D is perhaps TRBD1 or TRBD2 (5 bases each). This CDR3 has 15 amino acids. Deletions cut 3 bases from V and 0 bases from J, with 11 bases between. CDR1 and CDR2 from the germline V gene are MNHEY and SMNVEV (reference sequence). The CDR3 spells CASSFLGEYQETQYF. In DNA form, the CDR3 reads TGTGCCAGCAGTTTTCTAGGGGAGTACCAAGAGACCCAGTACTTC.

The V call is TRBV20-1, the J call TRBJ2-5; D may match TRBD1 or TRBD2 (5 bases each). Looked up from germline, CDR1 is DFQATT and CDR2 is SNEGSKA (reference sequence). Between the trimmed V and J ends, which lost 8 bases and 4 bases, there was a span of 26 bases. The CDR3 has 16 residues. The CDR3 is CSSRGPGPGGRETQYF. In DNA form, the CDR3 reads TGCAGTTCCAGAGGCCCGGGGCCGGGCGGAAGAGAGACCCAGTACTTC.

The rearrangement uses TRBV15 and TRBJ2-5; maybe TRBD1 (5 bases). V lost 3 bases, J lost 7 bases, and 9 bases lay in between. Germline lookup yields CDR1 LNHNV and CDR2 YYDKDF (reference sequence). There are 12 residues in the CDR3. The CDR3 is CATSSMGLTQYF. The DNA of the CDR3 is TGTGCCACCAGCAGTATGGGGCTGACCCAGTACTTC.

This sequence joins TRBV20-1 and TRBJ2-3, with TRBD2 identical over 10 bases. CDR1 DFQATT and CDR2 SNEGSKA come from the germline V gene (reference sequence). With 5 bases clipped from V and 3 bases from J, the junction kept 11 bases outside the gene matches. The CDR3 spans 16 residues. CDR3 nucleotides: TGCAGTGCTTCGGGACTAGCGACCCTTATTACAGATACGCAGTATTTT. Translated, it gives CSASGLATLITDTQYF.

Points on this clonotype: Only one base separates this from a far larger clonotype, so it likely reflects a read error. This rearrangement joins TRBV12-3 or TRBV12-4 to TRBJ2-5, with D unclear. V lost 3 bases and J 6 bases, leaving 5 bases between the germline ends. The CDR3 has 11 amino acids. The CDR3 bases are TGTGCCAGCAGTTTGCTGCAGACCCAGTACTTC. Protein: CASSLLQTQYF.

This clonotype occurred many times. The chain couples TRBV20-1 to TRBJ2-2; no reliable D call. The V gene's germline CDR1 is DFQATT and CDR2 SNEGSKA (reference sequence). This CDR3 comprises 14 residues. The V end lost 3 bases, the J end lost 5 bases, and 13 bases lay between the germline ends. The CDR3 loop is CSASSTDGTGELFF. The CDR3 DNA is TGCAGTGCTAGTTCTACAGACGGGACCGGGGAGCTGTTTTTT.

Only a few counts were recorded for this clonotype. The chain joins TRBV18 to TRBJ1-5; TRBD1 might be the D (6 bases). V was pared by 1 base and J by 2 bases, with 6 bases between. This CDR3 has 14 residues. From germline, CDR1 is KGHSH and CDR2 LQKENI. CDR3 bases: TGTGCCAGCTCACCACAGGGGGGCAATCAGCCCCAGCATTTT. The encoded protein is CASSPQGGNQPQHF.

This clonotype was detected only a few times. This chain joins TRBV5-1 and TRBJ2-1; weak D call: TRBD1 (6 bases). Per germline, CDR1 SGHRS and CDR2 YFSETQ. The germline V and J ends were trimmed by 4 bases and 2 bases, with 13 bases remaining between them. The CDR3 sequence is 15 residues long. CDR3 nucleotides: TGCGCCAGCAGCGCAGGGGACGAACCCTACAATGAGCAGTTCTTC. This gives the protein CASSAGDEPYNEQFF.

Only a few counts were recorded for this clonotype. The rearrangement joins TRBV7-9 to TRBJ2-3; TRBD1 aligns across 8 bases. Trimming at V came to 2 bases and at J to 4 bases, leaving 5 bases not matched to a gene. The CDR3 consists of 15 residues. The germline gives CDR1 SEHNR, CDR2 FQNEAQ (reference sequence). DNA for the CDR3: TGTGCCAGCAGCTTATACCAGGGGGCCGCAGATACGCAGTATTTT. Translated: CASSLYQGAADTQYF.

This clonotype has only a few counts. The gene calls are TRBV5-1 and TRBJ2-7, with a possible D match to TRBD1 (6 bases). This CDR3 spans 14 amino acids. Germline CDR1 and CDR2: SGHRS and YFSETQ. Trimming cost V 3 bases and J 0 bases, with 10 bases left between them. CDR3 nucleotides: TGCGCCAGCAGCTCGACAGGTCGCTCCTACGAGCAGTACTTC. As protein: CASSSTGRSYEQYF.

This clonotype has just a few counts. This chain joins TRBV20-1 and TRBJ1-1; 9 bases agree with TRBD1. J was trimmed by 5 bases and V by 3 bases; bases with no gene match: 4. The V gene's germline CDR1 is DFQATT and CDR2 SNEGSKA (reference sequence). The length of the CDR3 is 13 residues. The CDR3 coding sequence is TGCAGTGCTAGGGGACAGGGTTGGACTGAAGCTTTCTTT. This codes for CSARGQGWTEAFF.

The CDR3 bases are TGCGCCAGCAGCCAAGAGATTTGGGACAAAGCCTACGAGCAGTACTTC. Residues: CASSQEIWDKAYEQYF. This sequence joins TRBV4-3 and TRBJ2-7, with a weak D call TRBD1 (6 bases). CDR3 length: 16 amino acids. Germline loops: CDR1 LGHNA, CDR2 YSLEER. With 0 bases removed from V and 2 bases from J, the gap between germline ends came to 14 bases.

This clonotype has ten or more counts. The chain joins TRBV29-1 to TRBJ2-1; TRBD1 agrees at 12 bases. The V segment lost 3 bases and the J segment 6 bases; nucleotides outside the gene matches: 3. The CDR3 is 14 amino acids. The germline gives CDR1 SQVTM, CDR2 ANQGSEA. CDR3 residues: CSVEGQGASNEQFF. CDR3 bases: TGCAGCGTTGAGGGACAGGGGGCAAGCAATGAGCAGTTCTTC.